Below, one TCR beta chain is given with its context. The antigen remains undetermined. One entry per CDR3 protein results from TCRdb running MiXCR on the RT-PCR reads. The sample holds hundreds of thousands of distinct CDR3 sequences, approximately 14% seen once. The data were obtained in a study of response to subunit inactivated influenza vaccine. Study results and limitations: Authors suggested each seasonal influenza vaccination recruits few new T cells.

The germline V gene has CDR1 SEHNR and CDR2 FQNEAQ (reference sequence). The CDR3 sequence is 15 residues long. J gave up 3 bases and V 5 bases, and 7 bases lay outside the gene matches. The V and J genes are TRBV7-9 and TRBJ2-1, with TRBD1 identical over 7 bases. Specimen: PBMCs from blood, collected less than 13 days after vaccination. The origin of this receptor is a man in his forties or fifties who received an inactivated influenza vaccine. The CDR3 loop is CASSPLGDSYNEQFF. The CDR3 region has the DNA TGTGCCAGCAGCCCCCTTGGGGACAGCTACAATGAGCAGTTCTTC.